Given below is one T cell receptor beta chain in context. There is no known antigen for this receptor. Within one base of it there is no much larger clone, and no base qualities were kept. The CDR3 measures 16 amino acids from cysteine to phenylalanine. Only CDR3 DNA remains: 48 bases, in frame from the first base. Relative to germline, V is 4 bases shorter and J is 1 base shorter, with 13 bases between their ends. Taken from the germline V gene, the CDR1 and CDR2 loops are MNHEY and SVGAGI. The sample is drawn from a study of T cell repertoires in cytomegalovirus infection (dated by TCRdb to about 2019). Some background on the complete study: Donor HLA type was relevant to the analysis, as public TCR beta signatures indicated carriage of CMV infection together with the matching HLA type.

What the authors observed across the whole study: Cumulative frequency of public TCR beta family members discriminated carriers of CMV infection plus the relevant HLA type in this cohort and an independent roughly 330-donor cohort. The ex vivo response was dominated by HLA-C-restricted CMV-specific TCR beta clonotypes, and the single most frequent clonotype in two of eight donors was supplied by these HLA-C-restricted clonotypes.

The instrument was an Illumina HiSeq 1500. Clones were called with MiXCR by TCRdb after fastp trimmed the public reads at Q25, and only in-frame beta chains were retained. One record per CDR3 amino acid sequence lists the most common genes and DNA. This sample is represented by hundreds of thousands of distinct CDR3 sequences; around 24% of them were singletons. The ten largest account for 7% to 9% of the sample. The origin of this receptor is a human donor in good health (CMV status not recorded). Some clones in this sample may be carry-over from other donors' samples. The chain employs TRBV6-5 and TRBJ2-2, with the D gene call left open. Sequenced: CD8+ T cells from PBMCs. The nucleotide sequence reads as follows: TGTGCCAGCAGTTCCTCCTATCTGGTGAACACCGGGGAGCTGTTTTTT. The translation is CASSSSYLVNTGELFF.